This TCR beta chain comes out of a study of T cell changes during pregnancy in multiple sclerosis. Clones were read by immunoSEQ multiplex PCR, and TCRdb kept only the in-frame ones, dropping some. Found here are 130,000 or so clones, roughly 95% of them singletons; the top ten hold 0.44%. The sequences come from peripheral blood, collected after pregnancy. The TCR sequence derives from a female donor with multiple sclerosis, enrolled in a pregnancy study.

In DNA form, the CDR3 reads TGTGCCAGCTCACCTGGGAGTGACTACGAGCAGTACTTC. The encoded protein is CASSPGSDYEQYF. The V gene is TRBV18, the J gene TRBJ2-7; possibly TRBD2 for D (5 bases). In germline, CDR1 is KGHSH, CDR2 LQKENI. The CDR3 is 13 amino acids. V was clipped by 3 bases and J by 3 bases, with 9 bases between them.